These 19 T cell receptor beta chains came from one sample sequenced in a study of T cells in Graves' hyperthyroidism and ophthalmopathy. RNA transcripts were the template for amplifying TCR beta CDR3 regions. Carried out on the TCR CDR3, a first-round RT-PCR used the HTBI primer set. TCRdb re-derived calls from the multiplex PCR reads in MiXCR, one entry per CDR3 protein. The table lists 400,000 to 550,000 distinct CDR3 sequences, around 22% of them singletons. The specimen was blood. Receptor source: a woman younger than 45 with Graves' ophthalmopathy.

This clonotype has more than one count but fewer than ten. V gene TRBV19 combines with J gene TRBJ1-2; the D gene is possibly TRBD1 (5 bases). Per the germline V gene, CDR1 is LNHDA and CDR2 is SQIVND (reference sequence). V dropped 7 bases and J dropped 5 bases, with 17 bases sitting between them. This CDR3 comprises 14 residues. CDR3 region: CASTPETASYGYTF. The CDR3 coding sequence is TGTGCCAGTACCCCCGAGACAGCGTCATATGGCTACACCTTC.

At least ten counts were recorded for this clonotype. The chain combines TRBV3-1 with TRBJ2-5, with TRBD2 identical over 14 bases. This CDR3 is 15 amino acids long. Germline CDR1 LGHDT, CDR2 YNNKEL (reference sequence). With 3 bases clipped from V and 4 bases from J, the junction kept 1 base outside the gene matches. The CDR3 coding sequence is TGTGCCAGCAGCCAGACTAGCGGGGGGGCAGAGACCCAGTACTTC. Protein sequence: CASSQTSGGAETQYF.

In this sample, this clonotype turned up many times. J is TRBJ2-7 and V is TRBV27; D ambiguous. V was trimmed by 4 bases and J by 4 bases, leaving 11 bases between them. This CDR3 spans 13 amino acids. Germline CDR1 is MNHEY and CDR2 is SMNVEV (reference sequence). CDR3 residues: CASSSDLRYEQYF. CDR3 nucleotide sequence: TGTGCCAGCAGTTCCGACTTGCGATACGAGCAGTACTTC.

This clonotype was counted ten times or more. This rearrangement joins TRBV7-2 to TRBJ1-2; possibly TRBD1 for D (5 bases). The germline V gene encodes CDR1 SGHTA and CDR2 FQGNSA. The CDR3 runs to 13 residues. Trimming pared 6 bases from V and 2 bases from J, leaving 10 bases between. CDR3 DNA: TGTGCCAGCAGTCTACGGGGCAACTATGGCTACACCTTC. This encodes CASSLRGNYGYTF.

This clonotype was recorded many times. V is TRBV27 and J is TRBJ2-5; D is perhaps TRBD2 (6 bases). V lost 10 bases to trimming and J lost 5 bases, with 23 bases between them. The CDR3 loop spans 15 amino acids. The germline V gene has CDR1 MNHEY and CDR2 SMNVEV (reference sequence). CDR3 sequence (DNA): TGTGCCACTTCTCAGCCGGGGGTTGATCGCGAGACCCAGTACTTC. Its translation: CATSQPGVDRETQYF.

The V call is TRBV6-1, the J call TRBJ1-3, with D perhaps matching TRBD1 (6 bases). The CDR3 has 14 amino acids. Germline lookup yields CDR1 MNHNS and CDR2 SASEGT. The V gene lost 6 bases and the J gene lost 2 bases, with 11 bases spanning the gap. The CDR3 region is CASSFDRPGNTIYF. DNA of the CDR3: TGTGCCAGCAGCTTCGACAGGCCTGGAAACACCATATATTTT.

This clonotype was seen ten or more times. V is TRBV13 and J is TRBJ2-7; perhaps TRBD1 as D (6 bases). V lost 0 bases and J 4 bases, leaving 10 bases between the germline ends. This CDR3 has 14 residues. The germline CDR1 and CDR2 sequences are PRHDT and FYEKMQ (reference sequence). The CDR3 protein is CASSLGGRGYEQYF. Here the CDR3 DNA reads TGTGCCAGCAGCTTAGGAGGTAGGGGGTACGAGCAGTACTTC.

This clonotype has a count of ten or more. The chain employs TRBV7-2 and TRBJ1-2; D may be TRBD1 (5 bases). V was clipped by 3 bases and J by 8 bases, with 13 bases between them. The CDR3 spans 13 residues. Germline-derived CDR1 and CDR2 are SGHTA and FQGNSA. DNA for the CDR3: TGTGCCAGCAGCTTGGACACACGGGGAGGCTACACCTTC. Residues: CASSLDTRGGYTF.

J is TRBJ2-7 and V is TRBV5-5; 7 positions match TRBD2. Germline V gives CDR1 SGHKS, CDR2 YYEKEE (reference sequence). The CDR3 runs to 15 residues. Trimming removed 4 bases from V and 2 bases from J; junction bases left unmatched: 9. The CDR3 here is CASSQAGTNAYEQYF. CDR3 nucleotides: TGTGCCAGCAGCCAGGCCGGGACTAACGCCTACGAGCAGTACTTC.

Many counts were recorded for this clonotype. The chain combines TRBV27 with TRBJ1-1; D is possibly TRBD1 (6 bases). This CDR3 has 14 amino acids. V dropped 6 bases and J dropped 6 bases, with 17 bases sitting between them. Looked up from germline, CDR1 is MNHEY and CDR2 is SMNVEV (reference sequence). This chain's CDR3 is CASRPGAGVAEAFF. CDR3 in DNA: TGTGCCAGCAGGCCGGGGGCGGGAGTTGCTGAAGCTTTCTTT.

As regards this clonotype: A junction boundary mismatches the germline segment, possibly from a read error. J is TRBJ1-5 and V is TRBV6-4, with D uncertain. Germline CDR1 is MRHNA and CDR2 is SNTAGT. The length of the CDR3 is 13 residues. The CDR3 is CAGSPSSGQPQHF. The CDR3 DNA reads TGTGCCGGCAGTCCGAGTTCGGGTCAGCCCCAGCATTTT.

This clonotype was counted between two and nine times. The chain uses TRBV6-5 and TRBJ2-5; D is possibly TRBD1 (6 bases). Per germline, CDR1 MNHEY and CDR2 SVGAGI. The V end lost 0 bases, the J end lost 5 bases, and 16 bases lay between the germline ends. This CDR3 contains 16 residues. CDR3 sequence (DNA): TGTGCCAGCAGTTACTCGACGGGACACTGGGGGGAGACCCAGTACTTC. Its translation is CASSYSTGHWGETQYF.

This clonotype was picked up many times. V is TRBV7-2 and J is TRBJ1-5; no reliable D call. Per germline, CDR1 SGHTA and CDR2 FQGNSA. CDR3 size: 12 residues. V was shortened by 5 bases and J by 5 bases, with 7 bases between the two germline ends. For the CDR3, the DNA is TGTGCCAGCAGCAAAGGCGATCAGCCCCAGCATTTT. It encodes CASSKGDQPQHF.

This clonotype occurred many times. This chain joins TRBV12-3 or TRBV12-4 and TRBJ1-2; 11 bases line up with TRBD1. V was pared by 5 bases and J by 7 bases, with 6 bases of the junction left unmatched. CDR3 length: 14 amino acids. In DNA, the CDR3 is TGTGCCAGCAGTACGGACAGGGGGCAGGGTGGCTACACCTTC. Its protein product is CASSTDRGQGGYTF.

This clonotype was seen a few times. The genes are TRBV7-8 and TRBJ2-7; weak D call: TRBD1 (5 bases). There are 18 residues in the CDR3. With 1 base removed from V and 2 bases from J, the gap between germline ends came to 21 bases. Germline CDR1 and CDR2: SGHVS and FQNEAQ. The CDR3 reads CASSLDSRVAGPPYEQYF. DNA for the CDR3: TGTGCCAGCAGCTTAGATAGTCGGGTAGCAGGGCCACCCTACGAGCAGTACTTC.

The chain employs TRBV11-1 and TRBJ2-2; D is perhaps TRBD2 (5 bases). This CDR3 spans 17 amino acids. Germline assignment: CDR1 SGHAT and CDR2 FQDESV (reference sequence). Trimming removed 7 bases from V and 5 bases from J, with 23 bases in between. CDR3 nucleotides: TGTGCCAGCAACAAAATCTCTCGGGATCCCGGAACCGGGGAGCTGTTTTTT. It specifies CASNKISRDPGTGELFF.

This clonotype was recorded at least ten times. The CDR3 region is CASSPRQDIGFPNEKLFF. CDR3 coding DNA: TGTGCCAGCAGCCCTCGACAGGATATAGGGTTCCCTAATGAAAAACTGTTTTTT. This chain uses TRBV7-8 with TRBJ1-4; TRBD1 might be the D (6 bases). This CDR3 has 18 residues. Germline V gene lookup returns CDR1 SGHVS and CDR2 FQNEAQ. The V gene lost 5 bases and the J gene lost 3 bases, with 22 bases spanning the gap.

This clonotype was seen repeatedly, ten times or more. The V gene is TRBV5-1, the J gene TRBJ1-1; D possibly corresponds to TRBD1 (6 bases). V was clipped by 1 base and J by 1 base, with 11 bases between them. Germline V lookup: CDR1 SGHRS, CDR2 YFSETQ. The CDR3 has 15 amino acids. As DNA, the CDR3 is TGCGCCAGCAGCTTGAGGGGGACGGGGAACACTGAAGCTTTCTTT. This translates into CASSLRGTGNTEAFF.

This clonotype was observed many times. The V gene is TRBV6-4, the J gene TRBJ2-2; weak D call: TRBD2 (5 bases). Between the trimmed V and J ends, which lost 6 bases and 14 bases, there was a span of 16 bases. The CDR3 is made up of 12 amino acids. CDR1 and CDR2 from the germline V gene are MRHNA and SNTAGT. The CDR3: CASRTDKGSLFF. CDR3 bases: TGTGCCAGCAGAACCGACAAAGGGAGTCTGTTTTTT.